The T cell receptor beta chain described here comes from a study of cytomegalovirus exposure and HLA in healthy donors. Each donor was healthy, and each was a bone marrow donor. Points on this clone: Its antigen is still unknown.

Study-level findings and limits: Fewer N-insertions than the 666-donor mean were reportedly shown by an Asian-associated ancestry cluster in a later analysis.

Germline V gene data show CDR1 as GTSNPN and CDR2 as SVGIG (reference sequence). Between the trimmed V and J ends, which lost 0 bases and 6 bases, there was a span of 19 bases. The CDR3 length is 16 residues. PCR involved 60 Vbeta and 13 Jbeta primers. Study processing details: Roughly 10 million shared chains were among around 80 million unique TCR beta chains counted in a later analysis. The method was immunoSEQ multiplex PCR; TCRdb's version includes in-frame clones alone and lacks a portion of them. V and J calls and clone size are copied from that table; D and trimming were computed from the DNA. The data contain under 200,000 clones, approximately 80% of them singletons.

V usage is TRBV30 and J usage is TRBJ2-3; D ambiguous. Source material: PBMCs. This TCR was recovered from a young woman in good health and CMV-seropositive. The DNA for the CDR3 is TGTGCCTGGAGTGTATCCGGCATCGACTTGGAGGATACGCAGTATTTT. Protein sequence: CAWSVSGIDLEDTQYF.